This T cell receptor beta chain was profiled in a study of CD8+ T cells in alopecia areata. Described treatment: oral pan-JAK inhibitor, 5-10 mg twice daily. The germline CDR1 and CDR2 sequences are KGHSH and LQKENI. This CDR3 has 15 residues. The ends were cut back, 3 bases at V and 1 base at J, with 11 bases in the middle. Regarding this clone: The antigen remains unidentified.

As the sequencing template, cDNA was produced by extracting RNA and reverse transcribing it. TCRdb keeps only in-frame clones here, not all; method: immunoSEQ multiplex PCR. The sample includes 200,000 to 250,000 clones, less than 45% of them seen just once. Regarding the study as a whole: In patients, TCRs were shared less clearly than in mice, and HLA may possibly be involved.

The J gene is TRBJ2-3, the V gene TRBV18; no clear D. Specimen: CD4+ T cells sorted from blood, collected around week 31, from a patient treated with tofacitinib. The clonotype comes from a human donor with alopecia areata. The CDR3 nucleotides read TGTGCCAGCTCACCCAACGACTGGGGCACAGATACGCAGTATTTT. Protein product: CASSPNDWGTDTQYF.